The 30 T cell receptor beta chains presented below share a single source sample, sequenced in a study of T cells in women clearing cervical HPV infection. Using immunoSEQ multiplex PCR, the repertoire was profiled, and TCRdb retains in-frame clones only, with some absent. The sample data list about 26,000 clones. Sequenced material: blood buffy coat. These receptors were taken from a woman between 18 and 69 years old with a cervical HPV16 infection that either progressed to CIN3+ or cleared (not recorded which).

To note about this clone: The read halts 3 residues ahead of the CDR3 end, with the missing end drawn from the germline J gene. The chain joins TRBV19 to TRBJ2-3; 7 bases agree with TRBD1. From germline, CDR1 is LNHDA and CDR2 SQIVND (reference sequence). This CDR3 comprises 16 residues. This CDR3 reads CASSVSRQGSNQPQYF. Incomplete CDR3 DNA: TGTGCCAGTAGTGTTTCGCGACAGGGCAGCAATCAGCCG.

As to this clone: The CDR3 end falls 3 residues outside the read, so it is completed with the germline J gene. The rearrangement links TRBV6-2 or TRBV6-3 to TRBJ2-4; 8 bases are shared with TRBD1. The CDR3 has 14 residues. In germline, CDR1 is MNHEY, CDR2 SVGEGT. The DNA read from the CDR3 is TGTGCCAGCAGTTACCAGGGGGCGAGCTATGGT. It encodes CASSYQGASYG. The complete CDR3 sequence is CASSYQGASYGQYF.

With respect to this clone: The CDR3 end lies 3 residues beyond the end of the read and is filled in from the germline J gene. The V call is TRBV6-2 or TRBV6-3, the J call TRBJ2-7; D unresolved. This CDR3 has 11 amino acids. The V gene's germline CDR1 is MNHEY and CDR2 SVGEGT. V dropped 4 bases and J dropped 6 bases, with 7 bases sitting between them. CDR3 residues: CASSLASEQYF. CDR3 bases read: TGTGCCAGCAGTTTAGCTTCCGAG.

Comment on this clone: The read falls 3 residues short of the CDR3 end, and the missing part is taken from the germline J gene. V and J are TRBV15 and TRBJ1-1, with D possibly TRBD1 on 6 matching bases. The CDR3 loop spans 15 amino acids. The germline V gene has CDR1 LNHNV and CDR2 YYDKDF (reference sequence). The V gene lost 0 bases and the J gene lost 3 bases, with 11 bases spanning the gap. Partial CDR3 DNA: TGTGCCACCAGCAGAGATCGGGGGGGCTACACTGAA. This codes for CATSRDRGGYTE. The full CDR3 protein reads CATSRDRGGYTEAFF.

Of note for this clone: The read terminates 3 residues before the CDR3 end, so the remaining end is supplied by the germline J gene. This rearrangement joins TRBV2 to TRBJ1-2; maybe TRBD1 (5 bases). CDR3 size: 14 residues. Germline V gives CDR1 SNHLY, CDR2 FYNNEI. V was pared by 3 bases and J by 2 bases, with 10 bases between. The sequenced CDR3 bases are TGTGCCAGCAGTGACGGGGGGGGAAACTATGGC. This encodes CASSDGGGNYG. The whole CDR3 region reads CASSDGGGNYGYTF.

About this clone itself: The CDR3 end is not reached by the read, which stops 3 residues before it; the germline J gene fills it in. The J gene is TRBJ1-1, the V gene TRBV18, with unresolved D. Trimming took off 3 bases at V and 3 bases at J, with 8 bases between the two ends. Germline loops: CDR1 KGHSH, CDR2 LQKENI. The CDR3 consists of 13 residues. Here the CDR3 reads CASSPLSDTEAFF. The CDR3 DNA, read in part, is TGTGCCAGCTCACCCCTGTCAGACACTGAA.

The DNA read from the CDR3 is TGCGCCAGCAGCACCGCAGGGGCGGCTAATGAAAAG. Protein product: CASSTAGAANEK. In full, the CDR3 is CASSTAGAANEKLFF. The chain couples TRBV5-1 to TRBJ2-2; D possibly corresponds to TRBD1 (6 bases). The read terminates 3 residues ahead of where the CDR3 ends, so the germline J gene completes it. The CDR3 runs 15 residues. Germline-derived CDR1 and CDR2 are SGHRS and YFSETQ.

Concerning this clone: The sequenced fragment ends 3 residues before the CDR3 boundary, so the rest is inferred from the germline J gene. The chain employs TRBV7-8 and TRBJ1-1, with 9 bases matching TRBD1. CDR1 and CDR2 (germline): SGHVS, FQNEAQ. V was clipped by 4 bases and J by 4 bases; unmatched bases: 4. The CDR3 is 14 amino acids. CDR3 region: CASSSGQGPTEAFF. The sequenced CDR3 bases are TGTGCCAGCAGCTCCGGACAGGGGCCCACTGAA.

On this clone: From the germline J gene comes the end of the CDR3, since the read stops 3 residues before it. The V and J genes are TRBV18 and TRBJ2-2; a weak D match, TRBD1 (6 bases). This CDR3 comprises 15 residues. Trimming removed 4 bases from V and 2 bases from J, with 11 bases in between. Germline values: CDR1 KGHSH, CDR2 LQKENI. The DNA read from the CDR3 is TGTGCCAGCTCACAACGGACAGCTAACACCGGGGAG. Its protein product is CASSQRTANTGE. The full CDR3 protein is CASSQRTANTGELFF.

With respect to this clone: The read ends 3 residues shy of where the CDR3 ends; the end is completed using the germline J gene. The chain recombines TRBV12-3 or TRBV12-4 with TRBJ2-5; a weak D match, TRBD1 (6 bases). V was pared by 3 bases and J by 4 bases, with 9 bases between. This CDR3 region has 13 residues. The CDR3 loop is CASSFAGVETQYF. The DNA read from the CDR3 is TGTGCCAGCAGTTTTGCAGGGGTAGAGACC.

Note on this clone: Read coverage stops 3 residues before the CDR3 terminus; the germline J gene supplies the remainder. The chain combines TRBV2 with TRBJ2-7; no reliable D call. CDR3 length: 12 residues. Trimming removed 6 bases from V and 3 bases from J, with 9 bases in between. Germline V CDR1 and CDR2: SNHLY, FYNNEI. The CDR3: CASREQSYEQYF. The covered CDR3 bases are TGTGCCAGCAGAGAACAGAGCTACGAG.

On this clone: The CDR3 end falls 3 residues outside the read, so it is completed with the germline J gene. This chain connects TRBV7-3 to TRBJ2-3; 7 bases agree with TRBD2. The CDR3 has 16 residues. The V gene's germline CDR1 is SGHTA and CDR2 FQGTGA. The CDR3 spells CASSPLGTILGETQYF. CDR3 bases read: TGTGCCAGCAGCCCTCTCGGGACTATTCTGGGGGAGACG. Full variable domain (outside the CDR3, taken from reference TRBV7-3 and TRBJ2-3): GAGVSQTPSNKVTEKGKYVELRCDPISGHTALYWYRQSLGQGPEFLIYFQGTGAADDSGLPNDRFFAVRPEGSVSTLKIQRTERGDSAVYLCASSPLGTILGETQYFGPGTRLTVL.

With respect to this clone: The read comes to an end 3 residues before the CDR3 does, leaving the germline J gene to fill in the end. This chain links TRBV5-8 with TRBJ1-5, with D tentatively TRBD1 (5 bases). The germline CDR1 and CDR2 sequences are SGHTS and YDEGEE. Trimming cost V 3 bases and J 9 bases, with 13 bases left between them. CDR3 length equals 13 residues. CDR3 in amino acids: CASSSQRQGPQHF. The DNA read from the CDR3 is TGTGCCAGCAGCTCCCAACGGCAGGGGCCC. Using reference TRBV5-8 and TRBJ1-5 for the parts outside the CDR3, the full variable domain is EAGVTQSPTHLIKTRGQQATLRCSPISGHTSVYWYQQALGLGLQFLLWYDEGEERNRGNFPPRFSGRQFPNYSSELNVNALELEDSALYLCASSSQRQGPQHFGDGTRLSIL.

Regarding this clone: The CDR3 goes on 3 residues after the read ends, and that part is filled in from the germline J gene. The rearrangement uses TRBV18 and TRBJ2-3; D may be TRBD1 (6 bases). V was pared by 0 bases and J by 0 bases, with 19 bases between. The CDR3 has 19 residues. Germline CDR1 is KGHSH and CDR2 is LQKENI. The CDR3 sequence is CASSPPFSLRGNSTDTQYF. CDR3 DNA (partial): TGTGCCAGCTCACCACCTTTTTCTTTGAGGGGGAATAGCACAGATACG.

As regards this clone: Coverage ceases 3 residues before the CDR3 finishes, and the germline J gene fills in the end. The rearrangement links TRBV20-1 to TRBJ1-1; 7 bases fit TRBD1. The CDR3 has 14 residues. With 4 bases clipped from V and 3 bases from J, the junction kept 8 bases outside the gene matches. Germline assignment: CDR1 DFQATT and CDR2 SNEGSKA (reference sequence). CDR3 DNA (partial): TGCAGTGCTAAAGACAGGGTAGTGTACACTGAA. As protein: CSAKDRVVYTE. The full CDR3 sequence reads CSAKDRVVYTEAFF.

Partial CDR3 DNA: TGCAGTGCTACTAAGACAGGGTTTGACGAG. This gives the protein CSATKTGFDE. The whole CDR3 sequence is CSATKTGFDEQYF. The chain employs TRBV20-1 and TRBJ2-7, with 7 bases matching TRBD1. The read is 3 residues too short to cover the CDR3 end, so that end is filled in from the germline J gene. V lost 4 bases, J lost 5 bases, and 8 bases stayed unmatched. CDR3 length: 13 residues. CDR1 and CDR2 from the germline V gene are DFQATT and SNEGSKA (reference sequence).

As regards this clone: The read gets to within 3 residues of the CDR3 end, and the germline J gene fills in the rest. The J gene is TRBJ2-2, the V gene TRBV2, with 7 bases fitting TRBD1. V lost 4 bases, J lost 6 bases, and 8 bases stayed unmatched. Germline CDR1 reads SNHLY; CDR2 reads FYNNEI. The CDR3 is 15 residues long. CDR3 region: CASSGQGVGAGELFF. The DNA read from the CDR3 is TGTGCCAGCAGTGGACAGGGAGTAGGAGCCGGGGAG.

Concerning this clone: The sequenced fragment ends 3 residues before the CDR3 boundary, so the rest is inferred from the germline J gene. The chain links TRBV5-1 to TRBJ1-3; D is unresolved. CDR1 and CDR2 (germline): SGHRS, YFSETQ. Trimming cost V 2 bases and J 0 bases, with 12 bases left between them. CDR3 length: 16 amino acids. CDR3 protein: CASSLVGLSSGNTIYF. Partial CDR3 DNA: TGCGCCAGCAGCTTAGTAGGGCTCAGCTCTGGAAACACC.

A note on this clone: With the read ending 3 residues before the CDR3 end, the germline J gene is used to fill in that end. The rearrangement links TRBV7-2 to TRBJ1-2; no definite D call. The CDR3 is 14 amino acids. Germline assignment: CDR1 SGHTA and CDR2 FQGNSA. The part of the CDR3 DNA that was read is TGTGCCAGCAGCTTAGGGCTAGATCTGAACGAC. This sequence encodes CASSLGLDLND. The full-length CDR3 reads as CASSLGLDLNDYTF.

Points on this clone: The read ends 3 residues early relative to the CDR3; the germline J gene fills the gap. The chain has TRBV7-2 and TRBJ2-5, with D unclear. Germline CDR1 and CDR2: SGHTA and FQGNSA. The CDR3 is 13 residues long. V lost 1 base to trimming and J lost 3 bases, with 6 bases between them. This CDR3 reads CASSLVKEETQYF. The sequenced CDR3 bases are TGTGCCAGCAGCTTAGTTAAGGAAGAGACC.

With respect to this clone: The CDR3 extends 3 residues past the end of the read, so its final part is completed from the germline J gene. The chain joins TRBV28 to TRBJ2-2; D may correspond to TRBD1 or TRBD2 (6 bases each). V lost 2 bases to trimming and J lost 6 bases, with 16 bases between them. Germline V gene sequence: CDR1 MDHEN, CDR2 SYDVKM. CDR3 length: 16 amino acids. The CDR3 here is CASSLGGGFRSGELFF. CDR3 bases read: TGTGCCAGCAGTTTAGGAGGGGGTTTCAGGTCCGGGGAG. Using reference TRBV28 and TRBJ2-2 for the parts outside the CDR3, the full variable domain is DVKVTQSSRYLVKRTGEKVFLECVQDMDHENMFWYRQDPGLGLRLIYFSYDVKMKEKGDIPEGYSVSREKKERFSLILESASTNQTSMYLCASSLGGGFRSGELFFGEGSRLTVL.

As for this clone: The read finishes 3 residues shy of the CDR3 end, and the germline J gene is used to complete it. The chain has TRBV5-1 and TRBJ2-2; D uncertain. This CDR3 is built from 15 residues. CDR1 SGHRS and CDR2 YFSETQ come from the germline V gene. V lost 2 bases, J lost 0 bases, and 8 bases lay in between. The CDR3 bases that were read are TGCGCCAGCAGCTTTAGTGGTACGAACACCGGGGAG. Its translation is CASSFSGTNTGE. The whole CDR3 reads CASSFSGTNTGELFF.

As concerns this clone: Coverage ceases 3 residues before the CDR3 finishes, and the germline J gene fills in the end. The chain carries TRBV5-3 and TRBJ1-2; weak D call: TRBD1 (6 bases). TRBV5-3 counts as an open reading frame of uncertain function. Trimming shortened V by 4 bases and J by 0 bases, and 16 bases separated the two germline ends. This CDR3 has 16 residues. Incomplete CDR3 DNA: TGTGCCAGAAGCCACCGGACAGCCGACTCTAACTATGGC. It is translated as CARSHRTADSNYG. In full, the CDR3 reads CARSHRTADSNYGYTF.

Note on this clone: The observed sequence ends 3 residues before the CDR3 terminus, with the missing tail filled in from the germline J gene. The genes are TRBV18 and TRBJ2-7, with 7 nucleotides matching TRBD1. Germline V gene sequence: CDR1 KGHSH, CDR2 LQKENI. J lost 6 bases, V lost 4 bases, and 15 bases had no gene match. This CDR3 is built from 16 residues. The CDR3 sequence is CASSQQGRNSAAEQYF. The DNA read from the CDR3 is TGTGCCAGCTCACAACAGGGGCGGAATTCCGCGGCCGAG. The full variable domain, in which reference TRBV18 and TRBJ2-7 provide the parts outside the CDR3, is NAGVMQNPRHLVRRRGQEARLRCSPMKGHSHVYWYRQLPEEGLKFMVYLQKENIIDESGMPKERFSAEFPKEGPSILRIQQVVRGDSAAYFCASSQQGRNSAAEQYFGPGTRLTVT.

Details on this clone: Additional DNA sequences in this sample encode the identical CDR3. The sequenced CDR3 bases are TGTGCCAGCAGCTTGGGACTAGCGGGCACAGATACG. Residues: CASSLGLAGTDT. The CDR3 as a whole reads CASSLGLAGTDTQYF. This chain links TRBV7-9 with TRBJ2-3; 11 positions agree with TRBD2. Read coverage stops 3 residues before the CDR3 terminus; the germline J gene supplies the remainder. The CDR3 runs to 15 residues. V was clipped by 3 bases and J by 1 base; unmatched bases: 0. Germline CDR1 is SEHNR and CDR2 is FQNEAQ (reference sequence).

Remarks on this clone: At one end, the junction sequence differs from germline, possibly due to a read error. The read finishes 3 residues shy of the CDR3 end, and the germline J gene is used to complete it. The gene calls are TRBV5-5 and TRBJ1-2; D ambiguous. CDR3 length: 14 amino acids. Germline-derived CDR1 and CDR2 are SGHKS and YYEKEE (reference sequence). CDR3 amino acids: CTSSFTGTNYGYTF. The CDR3 DNA, read in part, is TGTACCAGCAGCTTCACGGGTACTAACTATGGC.

Note on this clone: The read stops 3 residues short of the end of the CDR3; the missing end is completed from the germline J gene. V usage is TRBV7-9 and J usage is TRBJ2-3; 10 bases match TRBD2. CDR3 length: 13 amino acids. Germline CDR1 and CDR2: SEHNR and FQNEAQ (reference sequence). This CDR3 is CASSSSGGETQYF. The CDR3 bases that were read are TGTGCCAGCAGCTCTAGCGGGGGAGAGACG.

Comment on this clone: The read is 3 residues too short to cover the CDR3 end, so that end is filled in from the germline J gene. The chain recombines TRBV14 with TRBJ1-2; 7 bases fit TRBD1. Germline-derived CDR1 and CDR2 are SGHDN and FVKESK. The CDR3 runs to 15 residues. J lost 3 bases, V lost 5 bases, and 9 bases had no gene match. CDR3 amino acids: CASSRGQLLYYGYTF. Incomplete CDR3 DNA: TGTGCCAGCAGCAGGGGGCAGCTACTATACTATGGC. The full variable domain, with the rest looked up from reference TRBV14 and TRBJ1-2, is EAGVTQFPSHSVIEKGQTVTLRCDPISGHDNLYWYRRVMGKEIKFLLHFVKESKQDESGMPNNRFLAERTGGTYSTLKVQPAELEDSGVYFCASSRGQLLYYGYTFGSGTRLTVV.

Concerning this clone itself: Sequencing ends 3 residues short of the CDR3 end; the germline J gene provides the rest. The chain has TRBV20-1 and TRBJ1-2; no firm D call. The CDR3 extends over 12 amino acids. Per germline, CDR1 DFQATT and CDR2 SNEGSKA (reference sequence). Trimming removed 4 bases from V and 3 bases from J, with 9 bases in between. This CDR3 reads CSAIRRDYGYTF. The CDR3 bases that were read are TGCAGTGCTATCCGGAGGGACTATGGC.

For this clone: The CDR3 goes on 3 residues after the read ends, and that part is filled in from the germline J gene. This chain links TRBV11-3 with TRBJ2-7; 7 nucleotides match TRBD2. The CDR3 has 14 residues. Germline CDR1 and CDR2: SGHNT and YENEEA. V trimming: 6 bases; J trimming: 2 bases; junction bases outside the gene matches: 7. The CDR3 reads CASSPGGLPYEQYF. CDR3 bases read: TGTGCCAGCAGTCCGGGGGGACTTCCCTACGAG.